The present T cell receptor (beta chain) was sequenced within a study of spatial heterogeneity in lung cancer. Study information: Sequence detection consistently recorded a greater number of beta-chain than alpha-chain sequences. The average appearance count of each unique TCR and UMI combination in raw reads was more than nine.

TCRdb reprocessed the 5' RACE reads with MiXCR, giving one entry per CDR3 protein. The sample has more than 85,000 distinct CDR3 sequences, about 9.4% seen once; the top ten hold roughly 7.2%. The CDR3 is made up of 15 amino acids. Germline assignment: CDR1 SGHRS and CDR2 YFSETQ. The V end was cut by 3 bases, the J end by 3 bases, with 16 bases between. Time point of the sample: sample taken at primary tumor resection. Tumor, nontumor lung or frozen PBMC supplied whole RNA, sequenced without sorting. The donors were 65 to 85 patients with non-small cell lung cancer that was early-stage and untreated. The sequencing used PBMCs, collected at surgery. The V gene is TRBV5-1, the J gene TRBJ2-7, with no clear D. The clonotype comes from a male donor with early-stage non-small cell lung cancer. CDR3 sequence: CASSSYRDSVYEQYF. As DNA, the CDR3 is TGCGCCAGCAGCTCGTACCGAGACTCCGTCTACGAGCAGTACTTC.